This is a list of T cell receptor beta chains from one sample in a study of blood T cell repertoires in COVID-19. The table came from immunoSEQ multiplex PCR; TCRdb's copy has only in-frame clones and leaves some out. The table includes 380,000 or so clones, 70% to 90% detected once. The specimen was peripheral blood. These receptors were obtained from a man in his forties with acute or convalescent COVID-19. Each CDR3 is given with its conserved first and last residue. The order of the fields is J gene, V gene, clone size, D gene, CDR3 DNA, CDR3 protein. The D gene is left open where the match is weak. Clone size is not always given. Where it is, it says once, few, many or a class for expanded clones.

TRBJ2-1 | TRBV28 | - | TRBD1 | TGTGCCAGCAGTTCAAGACAGGGTCCGTACAATGAGCAGTTCTTC | CASSSRQGPYNEQFF
TRBJ1-1 | TRBV3-1/TRBV3-2 | - | - | TGTGCCAGCAGCCAAGCCCCACGCGGAGGGACTGAAGCTTTCTTT | CASSQAPRGGTEAFF
TRBJ1-2 | TRBV9 | - | - | TGTGCCAGCACCGTCTCAGGGGTGAGGGATAACTATGGCTACACCTTC | CASTVSGVRDNYGYTF
TRBJ1-2 | TRBV7-3 | - | TRBD1 | TGTGCCAGCAGCTCGACAGGGGGACCCTATGGCTACACCTTC | CASSSTGGPYGYTF
TRBJ1-1 | TRBV6-5 | - | - | TGTGCCAGCAGTTACAACCAAGCTTCATGGAACACTGAAGCTTTCTTT | CASSYNQASWNTEAFF
TRBJ1-2 | TRBV11-2 | - | TRBD1 | TGTGCCAGCCCCCTCTCGGGGGGACAGGGGTGGATGGCTAACTATGGCTACACCTTC | CASPLSGGQGWMANYGYTF
TRBJ2-7 | TRBV27 | - | TRBD2 | TGTGCCAGCAGTTTAAAAGGGATGTCTAGCGGGAGCCACGAGCAGTACTTC | CASSLKGMSSGSHEQYF
TRBJ1-1 | TRBV5-1 | once | TRBD1 | TGCGCCAGCAGCTCGAAGGTCCCGGGACAGGTACCGAACACTGAAGCTTTCTTT | CASSSKVPGQVPNTEAFF
TRBJ2-5 | TRBV5-1 | - | - | TGCGCCAGCAGCCCGGACAGCTACCAAGAGACCCAGTACTTC | CASSPDSYQETQYF
TRBJ1-4 | TRBV10-1 | - | - | TGCGCCAGCAGTAGTCTCCCGGGGGACCGATATAATGAAAAACTGTTTTTT | CASSSLPGDRYNEKLFF
TRBJ1-2 | TRBV2 | - | - | TGTGCCAGCAGTGAAGCGGGCGGGGGCTATAACTATGGCTACACCTTC | CASSEAGGGYNYGYTF
TRBJ2-5 | TRBV19 | - | TRBD2 | TGTGCCAGTAGTCAACCGACTAGCGGGAGAATTCGCGAGACCCAGTACTTC | CASSQPTSGRIRETQYF
TRBJ2-6 | TRBV9 | few | - | TGTGCCAGCAGCGTATCTACTGGCTCTGGGGCCAACGTCCTGACTTTC | CASSVSTGSGANVLTF
TRBJ1-2 | TRBV6-5 | once | - | TGTGCCAGCAGTTACGAGACTAACTATGGCTACACCTTC | CASSYETNYGYTF
TRBJ1-2 | TRBV19 | - | TRBD1 | TGTGCCAGTAGTACCTCCGTTAACAGGGGGAACTATGGCTACACCTTC | CASSTSVNRGNYGYTF
TRBJ2-5 | TRBV5-1 | - | TRBD1 | TGCGCCAGCAGCCAGACGTCAGGGGGACCCGAGACCCAGTACTTC | CASSQTSGGPETQYF
TRBJ1-2 | TRBV27 | - | - | TGTGCCAGCAGGTCCGGGGTTCAGAGGGCCTATGGCTACACCTTC | CASRSGVQRAYGYTF
TRBJ2-7 | TRBV2 | - | - | TGTGCCAGCAGTACGGGTTCCGGTAACTACGAGCAGTACTTC | CASSTGSGNYEQYF
TRBJ1-5 | TRBV27 | - | - | TGTGCCAGCACCTCTTATCAGGAACAGGGTAGCAATCAGCCCCAGCATTTT | CASTSYQEQGSNQPQHF
TRBJ1-2 | TRBV28 | - | TRBD1 | TGTGCCAGCAGCGACCCTACCCCAGGGACAGCAACTAACTATGGCTACACCTTC | CASSDPTPGTATNYGYTF
TRBJ2-5 | TRBV5-4 | - | TRBD1 | TGTGCCAGCAGCTCTTGGGACAGAAAAGAGACCCAGTACTTC | CASSSWDRKETQYF
TRBJ2-5 | TRBV9 | - | TRBD1 | TGTGCCAGCAGCTTCTCGACAGGGGACGGGGAGACCCAGTACTTC | CASSFSTGDGETQYF
TRBJ1-2 | TRBV28 | - | - | TGTGCCAGCAGTTTCCCGGCCAGGGGAGATTTTGTTGGCTACACCTTC | CASSFPARGDFVGYTF
TRBJ2-2 | TRBV9 | - | - | TGTGCCAGCAGCGCTGGTGGGTCGGGCGGGGAGCTGTTTTTT | CASSAGGSGGELFF
TRBJ2-3 | TRBV7-3 | few | TRBD1 | TGTGCCAGCAGCTTGGGACAGGGGGCAGATACGCAGTATTTT | CASSLGQGADTQYF
TRBJ2-1 | TRBV28 | - | TRBD2 | TGTGCCAGCAGTTTCCAGCTTAGCGGGGGGGCGGAGCAGTTCTTC | CASSFQLSGGAEQFF
TRBJ2-5 | TRBV5-8 | - | - | TGTGCCAGCAGCTTGGTGGGGGCCGAGACCCAGTACTTC | CASSLVGAETQYF
TRBJ2-7 | TRBV7-7 | - | TRBD1 | TGTGCTAGCAGCTTAGCGCTGGGGACAGGGAAGAATTACGAGCAGTACTTC | CASSLALGTGKNYEQYF
TRBJ2-1 | TRBV12-3/TRBV12-4 | - | - | TGTGCCAGCAGTTTAGGGCTAGCGAAGCAGTTCTTC | CASSLGLAKQFF
TRBJ2-7 | TRBV6-1 | - | TRBD2 | TGTGCCAGCAGTGAAGAGACTAGCGGGAGCTACGAGCAGTACTTC | CASSEETSGSYEQYF
TRBJ1-1 | TRBV18 | - | - | TGTGCCAGCTCTAGGTATCAGGTGGGGCAGAACACTGAAGCTTTCTTT | CASSRYQVGQNTEAFF
TRBJ2-1 | TRBV20-1 | - | - | TGCAGTGCCGAGAGGAATGAGCAGTTCTTC | CSAERNEQFF
TRBJ1-2 | TRBV18 | - | - | TGTGCCAGCTCACCACGGCCTGGGGCGAACTATGGCTACACCTTC | CASSPRPGANYGYTF
TRBJ1-4 | TRBV27 | - | - | TGTGCCAGCAGTCCTGGACAAGGGTACCATAAACTGTTTTTT | CASSPGQGYHKLFF
TRBJ1-4 | TRBV5-4 | few | TRBD1 | TGTGCCAGCAGCTCTGGGGGCAGGGGGGCAACTAATGAAAAACTGTTTTTT | CASSSGGRGATNEKLFF
TRBJ2-3 | TRBV7-3 | - | - | TGTGCCAGCAGCTTGGCGGGATTAGATACGCAGTATTTT | CASSLAGLDTQYF
TRBJ2-5 | TRBV6-6 | once | TRBD2 | TGTGCCAGCACGAAGCGGGAGTTCGGAGAGACCCAGTACTTC | CASTKREFGETQYF